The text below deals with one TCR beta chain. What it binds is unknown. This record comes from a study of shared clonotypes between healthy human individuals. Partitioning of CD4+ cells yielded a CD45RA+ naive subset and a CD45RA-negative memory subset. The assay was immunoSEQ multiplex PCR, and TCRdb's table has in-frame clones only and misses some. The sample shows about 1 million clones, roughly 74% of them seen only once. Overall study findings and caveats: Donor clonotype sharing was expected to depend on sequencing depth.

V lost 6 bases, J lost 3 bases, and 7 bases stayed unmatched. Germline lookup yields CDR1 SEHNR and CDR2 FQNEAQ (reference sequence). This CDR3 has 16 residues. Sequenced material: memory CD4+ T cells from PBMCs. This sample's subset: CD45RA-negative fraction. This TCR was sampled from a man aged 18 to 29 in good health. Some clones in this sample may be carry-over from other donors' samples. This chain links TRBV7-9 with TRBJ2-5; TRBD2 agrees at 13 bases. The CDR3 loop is CASRTPGLAGEETQYF. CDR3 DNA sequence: TGTGCCAGCAGGACCCCCGGACTAGCGGGAGAAGAGACCCAGTACTTC.